The sequence of this T cell receptor beta chain was determined in a study of technical replicates of blood from several donors. Profiling relied on immunoSEQ multiplex PCR, and the TCRdb table lists in-frame clones only, not all of them. The repertoire holds 73,000 or so clones, with roughly nine tenths as singletons. The receptor comes from a human donor in good health. Sequences were obtained from T cells isolated from PBMCs.

Here the CDR3 reads CASSRQNTGELFF. CDR3 in DNA: TGCGCCAGCAGCCGACAGAACACCGGGGAGCTGTTTTTT. The chain uses TRBV5-1 and TRBJ2-2; D not resolved. The V and J ends lost 4 bases and 1 base respectively, with 5 bases between them. The CDR3 contains 13 residues. Germline loops: CDR1 SGHRS, CDR2 YFSETQ.